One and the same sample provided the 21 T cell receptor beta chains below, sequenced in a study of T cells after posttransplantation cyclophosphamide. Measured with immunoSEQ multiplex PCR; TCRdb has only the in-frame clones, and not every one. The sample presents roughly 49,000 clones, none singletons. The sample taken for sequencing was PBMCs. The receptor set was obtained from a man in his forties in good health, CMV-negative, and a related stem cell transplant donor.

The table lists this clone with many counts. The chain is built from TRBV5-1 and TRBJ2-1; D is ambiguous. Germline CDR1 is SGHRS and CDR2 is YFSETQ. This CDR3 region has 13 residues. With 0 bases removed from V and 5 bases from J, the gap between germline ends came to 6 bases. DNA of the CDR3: TGCGCCAGCAGCTTGGCGGTTAACAATGAGCAGTTCTTC. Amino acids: CASSLAVNNEQFF.

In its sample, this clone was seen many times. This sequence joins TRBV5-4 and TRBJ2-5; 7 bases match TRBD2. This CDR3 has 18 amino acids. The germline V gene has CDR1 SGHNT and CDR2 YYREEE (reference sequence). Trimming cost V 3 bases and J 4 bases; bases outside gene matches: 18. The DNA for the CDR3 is TGTGCCAGCAGCTCAACCGGGACTAATCACTTTACAGGAGAGACCCAGTACTTC. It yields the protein CASSSTGTNHFTGETQYF.

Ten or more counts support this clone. This CDR3 is CASSLEYFTGELFF. The CDR3 DNA follows: TGTGCCAGCAGCTTAGAATACTTCACGGGGGAGCTGTTTTTT. The chain combines TRBV13 with TRBJ2-2; D unresolved. Germline values: CDR1 PRHDT, CDR2 FYEKMQ (reference sequence). The CDR3 is made up of 14 amino acids. V lost 1 base and J 8 bases, leaving 11 bases between the germline ends. The complete variable domain, with remaining parts taken from reference TRBV13 and TRBJ2-2, reads AAGVIQSPRHLIKEKRETATLKCYPIPRHDTVYWYQQGPGQDPQFLISFYEKMQSDKGSIPDRFSAQQFSDYHSELNMSSLELGDSALYFCASSLEYFTGELFFGEGSRLTVL.

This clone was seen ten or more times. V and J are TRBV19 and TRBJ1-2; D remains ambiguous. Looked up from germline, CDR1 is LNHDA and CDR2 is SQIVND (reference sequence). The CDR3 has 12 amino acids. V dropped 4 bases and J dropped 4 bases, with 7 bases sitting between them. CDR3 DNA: TGTGCCAGTAGTACGTCCGTCTATGGCTACACCTTC. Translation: CASSTSVYGYTF. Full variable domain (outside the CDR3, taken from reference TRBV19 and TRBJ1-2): DGGITQSPKYLFRKEGQNVTLSCEQNLNHDAMYWYRQDPGQGLRLIYYSQIVNDFQKGDIAEGYSVSREKKESFPLTVTSAQKNPTAFYLCASSTSVYGYTFGSGTRLTVV.

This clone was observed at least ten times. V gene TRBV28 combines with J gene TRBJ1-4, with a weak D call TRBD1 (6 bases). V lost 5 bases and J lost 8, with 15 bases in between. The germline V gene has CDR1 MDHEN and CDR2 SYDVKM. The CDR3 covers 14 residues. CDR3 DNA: TGTGCCAGCAGTACACAGGGCTCGCGGGAAAAACTGTTTTTT. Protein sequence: CASSTQGSREKLFF.

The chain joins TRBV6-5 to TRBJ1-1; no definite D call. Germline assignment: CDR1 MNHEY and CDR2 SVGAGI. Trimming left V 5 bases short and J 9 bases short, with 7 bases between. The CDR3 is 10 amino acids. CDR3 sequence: CASSGGKAFF. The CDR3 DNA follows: TGTGCCAGCAGTGGCGGAAAAGCTTTCTTT.

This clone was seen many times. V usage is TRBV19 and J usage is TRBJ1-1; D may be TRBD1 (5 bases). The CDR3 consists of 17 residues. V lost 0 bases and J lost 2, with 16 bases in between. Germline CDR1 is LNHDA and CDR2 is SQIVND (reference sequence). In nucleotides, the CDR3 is TGTGCCAGTAGTATAGATGCAGGTAGACAGCTCAACACTGAAGCTTTCTTT. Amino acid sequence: CASSIDAGRQLNTEAFF.

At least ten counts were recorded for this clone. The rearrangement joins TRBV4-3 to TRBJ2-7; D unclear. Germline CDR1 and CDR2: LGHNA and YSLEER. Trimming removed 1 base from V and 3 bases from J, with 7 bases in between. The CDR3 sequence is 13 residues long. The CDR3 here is CASSQVRSYEQYF. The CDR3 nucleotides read TGCGCCAGCAGCCAAGTGCGGAGCTACGAGCAGTACTTC.

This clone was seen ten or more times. The CDR3 sequence: CASSLGGQQETQYF. CDR3 in DNA: TGTGCCAGCAGCCTCGGCGGACAGCAAGAGACCCAGTACTTC. The V gene is TRBV7-9, the J gene TRBJ2-5; weak D call: TRBD1 (6 bases). From germline, CDR1 is SEHNR and CDR2 FQNEAQ (reference sequence). The germline V and J ends were trimmed by 5 bases and 2 bases, with 12 bases remaining between them. The CDR3 has 14 residues.

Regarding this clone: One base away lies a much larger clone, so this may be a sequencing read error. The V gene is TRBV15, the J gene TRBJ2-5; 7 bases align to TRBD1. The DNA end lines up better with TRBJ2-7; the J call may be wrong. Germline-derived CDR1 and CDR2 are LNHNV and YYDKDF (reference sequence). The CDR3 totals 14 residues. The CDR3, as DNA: TGTGCCACCAGCAGAGGGGACAGCTCCTGCGAGCAGTACTTC. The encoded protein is CATSRGDSSCEQYF.

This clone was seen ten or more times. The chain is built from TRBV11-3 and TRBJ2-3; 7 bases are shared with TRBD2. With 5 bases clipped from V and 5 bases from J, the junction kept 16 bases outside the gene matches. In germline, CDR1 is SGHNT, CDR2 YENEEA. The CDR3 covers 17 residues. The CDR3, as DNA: TGTGCCAGCAGCCAGCGTACGGGGGGTGTAGCGGGAGATACGCAGTATTTT. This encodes CASSQRTGGVAGDTQYF.

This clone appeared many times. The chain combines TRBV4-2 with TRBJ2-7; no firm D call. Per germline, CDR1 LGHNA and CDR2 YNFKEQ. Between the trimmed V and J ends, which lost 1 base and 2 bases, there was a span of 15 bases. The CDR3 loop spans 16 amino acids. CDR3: CASSQGRRELTYEQYF. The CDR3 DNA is TGTGCCAGCAGCCAAGGTCGACGCGAACTAACCTACGAGCAGTACTTC.

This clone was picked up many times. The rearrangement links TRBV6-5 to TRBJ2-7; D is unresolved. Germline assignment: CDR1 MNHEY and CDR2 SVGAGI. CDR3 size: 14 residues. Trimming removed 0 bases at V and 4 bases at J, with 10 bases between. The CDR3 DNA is TGTGCCAGCAGTTACTCGGCAGGCAGGTACGAGCAGTACTTC. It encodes CASSYSAGRYEQYF.

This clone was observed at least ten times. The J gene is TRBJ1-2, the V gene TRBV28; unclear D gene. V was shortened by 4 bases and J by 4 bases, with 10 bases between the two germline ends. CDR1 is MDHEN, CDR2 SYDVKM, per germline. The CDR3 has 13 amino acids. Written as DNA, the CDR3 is TGTGCCAGCAGTTCGCGGGGTTCCTATGGCTACACCTTC. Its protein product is CASSSRGSYGYTF.

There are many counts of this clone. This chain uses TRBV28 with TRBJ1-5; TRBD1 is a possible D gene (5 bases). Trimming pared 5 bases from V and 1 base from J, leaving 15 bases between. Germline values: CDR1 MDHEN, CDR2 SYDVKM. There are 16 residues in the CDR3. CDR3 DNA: TGTGCCAGCAGTATCCTCTTTGGGGGGAGCAATCAGCCCCAGCATTTT. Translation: CASSILFGGSNQPQHF.

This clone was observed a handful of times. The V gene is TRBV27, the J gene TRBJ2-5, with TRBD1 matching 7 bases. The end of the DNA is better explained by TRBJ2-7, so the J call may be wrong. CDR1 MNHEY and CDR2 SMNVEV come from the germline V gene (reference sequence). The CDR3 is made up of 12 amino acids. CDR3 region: CASTTGSHEQYF. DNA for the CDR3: TGTGCCAGCACGACAGGGAGCCACGAGCAGTACTTC.

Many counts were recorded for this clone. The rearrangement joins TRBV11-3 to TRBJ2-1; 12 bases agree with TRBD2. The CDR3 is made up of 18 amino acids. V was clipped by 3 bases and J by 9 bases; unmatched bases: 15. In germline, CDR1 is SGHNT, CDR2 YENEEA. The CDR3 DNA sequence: TGTGCCAGCAGCTTGGGGGTTCGGGCTAGCGGGAGGGCCCCTGAGCAGTTCTTC. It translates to CASSLGVRASGRAPEQFF. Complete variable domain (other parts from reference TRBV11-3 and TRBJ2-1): EAGVVQSPRYKIIEKKQPVAFWCNPISGHNTLYWYLQNLGQGPELLIRYENEEAVDDSQLPKDRFSAERLKGVDSTLKIQPAELGDSAVYLCASSLGVRASGRAPEQFFGPGTRLTVL.

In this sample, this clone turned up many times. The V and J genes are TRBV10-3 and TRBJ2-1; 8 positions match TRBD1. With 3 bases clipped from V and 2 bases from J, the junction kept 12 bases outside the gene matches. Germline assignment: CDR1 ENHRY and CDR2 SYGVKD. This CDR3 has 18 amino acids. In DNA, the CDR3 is TGTGCCATCAGTGACCAAGCTCCGGACAGGGCACCCTACAATGAGCAGTTCTTC. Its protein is CAISDQAPDRAPYNEQFF.

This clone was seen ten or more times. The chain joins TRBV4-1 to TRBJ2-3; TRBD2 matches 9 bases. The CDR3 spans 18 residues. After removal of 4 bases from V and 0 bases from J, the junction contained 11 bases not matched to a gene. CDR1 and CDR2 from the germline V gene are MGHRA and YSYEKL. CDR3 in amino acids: CASSRGYWAGGSTDTQYF. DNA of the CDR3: TGCGCCAGCAGCCGGGGCTATTGGGCGGGGGGGAGCACAGATACGCAGTATTTT.

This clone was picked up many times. CDR3 sequence: CASSAGTGAYTQYF. The DNA for the CDR3 is TGTGCCAGCAGCGCCGGGACAGGGGCGTATACGCAGTATTTT. The V call is TRBV11-3, the J call TRBJ2-3, with TRBD1 identical over 10 bases. Trimming removed 5 bases from V and 7 bases from J; junction bases left unmatched: 6. Germline V lookup: CDR1 SGHNT, CDR2 YENEEA. There are 14 residues in the CDR3.

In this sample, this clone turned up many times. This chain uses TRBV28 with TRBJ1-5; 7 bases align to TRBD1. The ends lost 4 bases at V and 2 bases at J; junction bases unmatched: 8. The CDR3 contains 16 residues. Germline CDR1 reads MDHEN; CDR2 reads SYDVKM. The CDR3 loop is CASSSLRDRRNQPQHF. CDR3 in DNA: TGTGCCAGCAGTTCCCTCCGGGACAGACGCAATCAGCCCCAGCATTTT.